This TCR beta chain came from a study of Ad26.COV2.S vaccination and SARS-CoV-2 variants listed by TCRdb under 2021. Describing the broader study: Donors in the vaccine arm were drawn from COV1001, a multicentre, randomized, double-blind, placebo-controlled phase I-IIa trial testing Ad26.COV2.S in healthy adults. Ad26.COV2.S was administered intramuscularly at 5 x 10^10 or 1 x 10^11 viral particles, either as a single shot or as two shots given 56 days apart. Sequencing of the TCRbeta repertoire served to evaluate the specificity and breadth of SARS-CoV-2-reactive T cell receptors following Ad26.COV2.S vaccination. The TCR-sequenced set comprised around 30 samples: some 20 Ad26.COV2.S vaccine recipients, 5 placebo recipients and 8 SARS-CoV-2 convalescent individuals. Participants in the trial were split at random into five groups of five each, receiving low-dose or high-dose Ad26.COV2.S once or twice, or else placebo on both occasions. Throughout the experiments and outcome assessment, investigators stayed blinded to trial group allocation.

The immunoSEQ Assay was used to sequence TCRbeta CDR3 regions. After extraction, genomic DNA underwent amplification by bias-controlled multiplex PCR, followed by high-throughput sequencing. Per the original workflow: Collapsing and filtering of sequences were performed to quantify the absolute abundance of each unique TCRbeta CDR3 region. T cell fraction was estimated by normalizing TCRbeta template counts to usable DNA, which was measured by amplifying reference genes present in all nucleated cells. Repertoire TCRs were annotated as SARS-CoV-2-specific when V gene, CDR3 amino acid sequence and J gene were exactly matched to a known reactive TCR set. The reference SARS-CoV-2 TCR set was obtained from MIRA and was filtered for enrichment in COVID-19-positive ImmuneCODE repertoires, whereby public or cross-reactive TCRs were removed. Drawing on the MIRA antigens, annotated TCRs were analysed further at the level of specific ORF or position within ORF. Depth was the summed frequency of annotated unique rearrangements, while breadth was defined as annotated unique rearrangements over total unique productive rearrangements. Two-sided Wilcoxon rank-sum tests were used to compare TCR breadth between groups. As stored in TCRdb, this immuneACCESS dataset retains in-frame rearrangements with V and J assigned. A fraction of the clones does not appear; measured against another copy, unresolved V genes explain less than half of the discrepancy, and the remainder lacks a known reason. Clone size and the V and J calls come from that table; the DNA yielded D and trimming. The sample includes 200,000 to 250,000 clones, with more than 75% observed a single time. About 10% of the sample goes to the ten largest clones.

The label giving this sample's treatment or condition can be read as: around 19 received Ad26.COV2.S at low or high dose, single or two shots; about 5 received placebo; per-sample allocation not given. Repertoires of vaccine and placebo recipients were sequenced from samples collected on day 63 after the first injection. In Cohort 1b, about 27 adults aged 18-55 years were enrolled at a single site in Boston, USA, between 29 July and 7 August 2020. Ad26.COV2.S was a replication-incompetent adenovirus type 26 vector expressing a prefusion-stabilized SARS-CoV-2 spike protein from the original Wuhan strain. With regard to this clone: The specificity of this receptor is unknown. No clone much larger than this one lies a single base away; base qualities are absent.

Study-wide findings and limitations: Non-spike TCR breadth was comparable between vaccine and placebo recipients, consistent with the vaccine containing only spike. Ad26.COV2.S recipients had higher spike-specific TCR breadth than placebo recipients (P = 0.0014). The authors noted that total T cell responses may have been underestimated by the TCR breadth and depth analyses. Comparing responses between vaccine doses or regimens was not something the study was powered to do. Substantial breadth of spike-specific CD8+ and CD4+ T cell responses was reported after vaccination.

The clonotype comes from a person between 18 and 65 years old who received the Ad26.COV2.S COVID-19 vaccine or a placebo. Sequenced here: peripheral blood, sampled in a trial of Ad26.COV2.S vaccine versus placebo.

The CDR3 protein is CASSQVLQRNSPLHF. The nucleotide sequence reads TGTGCCAGCAGCCAAGTTCTCCAGAGAAATTCACCCCTCCACTTT. This chain joins TRBV14 to TRBJ1-6; the D gene assignment is ambiguous. The CDR3 spans 15 residues, from the cysteine through the phenylalanine. Just CDR3 DNA is preserved here, 45 bases in frame from base 1. From the germline V gene, CDR1 is SGHDN and CDR2 is FVKESK. V is clipped by 1 base and J by 7 bases, and the sequence between their germline boundaries is 11 bases long.